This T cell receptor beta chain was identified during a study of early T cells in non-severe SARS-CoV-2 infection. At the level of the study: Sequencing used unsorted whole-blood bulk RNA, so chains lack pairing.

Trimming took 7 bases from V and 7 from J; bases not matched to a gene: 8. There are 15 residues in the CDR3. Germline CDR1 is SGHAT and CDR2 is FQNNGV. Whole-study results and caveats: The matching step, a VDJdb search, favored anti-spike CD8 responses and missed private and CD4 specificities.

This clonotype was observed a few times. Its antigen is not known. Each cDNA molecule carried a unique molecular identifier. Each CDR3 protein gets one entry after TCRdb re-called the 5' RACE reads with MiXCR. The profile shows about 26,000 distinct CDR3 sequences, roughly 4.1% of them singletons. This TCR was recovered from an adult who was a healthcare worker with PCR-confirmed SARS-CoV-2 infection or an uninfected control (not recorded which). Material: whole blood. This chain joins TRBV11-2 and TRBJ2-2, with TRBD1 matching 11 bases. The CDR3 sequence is CASTTGTGGHGELFF. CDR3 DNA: TGTGCCAGCACCACGGGGACAGGGGGTCACGGGGAGCTGTTTTTT. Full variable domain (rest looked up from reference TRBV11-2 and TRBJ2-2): EAGVAQSPRYKIIEKRQSVAFWCNPISGHATLYWYQQILGQGPKLLIQFQNNGVVDDSQLPKDRFSAERLKGVDSTLKIQPAKLEDSAVYLCASTTGTGGHGELFFGEGSRLTVL.